Below, 16 T cell receptor beta chains from the same sample are listed, as sequenced in a study of control samples from healthy donors and cancer patients. The table came from immunoSEQ multiplex PCR; TCRdb's copy has only in-frame clones and leaves some out. The top ten clones hold roughly 1.5% of a sample with 190,000 or so clones, approximately 92% of them seen once. Material: blood. These receptors originate from a man aged 18 to 30 in good health.

In nucleotides, the CDR3 is TGTGCCAGCAGCCCGACACGAGAGACAGATACGCAGTATTTT. Translation gives CASSPTRETDTQYF. The chain links TRBV3-1 (or the pseudogene TRBV3-2) to TRBJ2-3, with unresolved D. CDR1 and CDR2 (germline): LGHDT, YNNKEL (reference sequence). V was trimmed by 4 bases and J by 3 bases, leaving 11 bases between them. CDR3 length: 14 residues.

The chain uses TRBV7-9 and TRBJ2-7, with D perhaps matching TRBD1 (6 bases). The V and J ends lost 0 bases and 4 bases respectively, with 10 bases between them. This CDR3 contains 14 residues. The V gene's germline CDR1 is SEHNR and CDR2 FQNEAQ (reference sequence). CDR3 sequence (DNA): TGTGCCAGCAGCTTAGCGAACAGGGATTACGAGCAGTACTTC. Translated: CASSLANRDYEQYF.

This chain joins TRBV6-5 and TRBJ1-4; no definite D call. This CDR3 spans 14 amino acids. The germline V gene encodes CDR1 MNHEY and CDR2 SVGAGI. Trimming removed 0 bases from V and 2 bases from J, with 4 bases in between. The CDR3 DNA reads as TGTGCCAGCAGTTACTCGCGGACTAATGAAAAACTGTTTTTT. Translated: CASSYSRTNEKLFF.

This chain uses TRBV21-1 with TRBJ1-1. TRBV21-1 is a known pseudogene. The CDR3 sequence is 15 residues long. CDR3 DNA: TGTGCCAGCACCCCTCGGGGGGGGATGAACACTGAAGCTTTCTTT. Amino acids: CASTPRGGMNTEAFF.

The chain combines TRBV24-1 with TRBJ2-1; either TRBD1 or TRBD2 may fit D (5 bases each). The CDR3 totals 15 residues. Germline V gene sequence: CDR1 KGHDR, CDR2 SFDVKD. Trimming pared 1 base from V and 7 bases from J, leaving 13 bases between. The CDR3 bases are TGTGCCACCAGTGATTTTGGGGCGGGTTGGAATGAGCAGTTCTTC. Amino acids: CATSDFGAGWNEQFF.

This chain connects TRBV10-3 to TRBJ1-3, with a possible D match to TRBD1 (6 bases). Between the trimmed V and J ends, which lost 6 bases and 2 bases, there was a span of 14 bases. The CDR3 covers 15 residues. Germline CDR1 reads ENHRY; CDR2 reads SYGVKD. For the CDR3, the DNA is TGTGCCATCAGCGGGGACAACTCAGCTGGAAACACCATATATTTT. Amino acid sequence: CAISGDNSAGNTIYF.

The rearrangement links TRBV9 to TRBJ1-3; no firm D call. With 0 bases removed from V and 3 bases from J, the gap between germline ends came to 13 bases. Germline CDR1 and CDR2: SGDLS and YYNGEE. CDR3 length equals 16 residues. CDR3 sequence (DNA): TGTGCCAGCAGCGTAGGCGTTCGCCTCTTTGGAAACACCATATATTTT. Protein product: CASSVGVRLFGNTIYF. The complete variable domain, with remaining parts taken from reference TRBV9 and TRBJ1-3, reads DSGVTQTPKHLITATGQRVTLRCSPRSGDLSVYWYQQSLDQGLQFLIQYYNGEERAKGNILERFSAQQFPDLHSELNLSSLELGDSALYFCASSVGVRLFGNTIYFGEGSWLTVV.

The V call is TRBV5-4, the J call TRBJ2-3; 10 nucleotides align to TRBD1. CDR1 is SGHNT and CDR2 is YYREEE in the germline V gene (reference sequence). After removal of 4 bases from V and 4 bases from J, the junction contained 9 bases not matched to a gene. The CDR3 sequence is 16 residues long. CDR3 in DNA: TGTGCCAGCAGCGGACGGGACAGGGGCAGTCCAGATACGCAGTATTTT. Amino acid sequence: CASSGRDRGSPDTQYF.

The chain joins TRBV30 to TRBJ1-4; TRBD1 matches 9 bases. The junction had 7 bases not matched to a gene; V was cut back by 1 base and J by 7 bases. The CDR3 is made up of 15 amino acids. Germline CDR1 GTSNPN, CDR2 SVGIG (reference sequence). The CDR3 protein is CAWSAYRGQGEKLFF. The CDR3 nucleotides read TGTGCCTGGAGTGCGTACAGGGGGCAAGGTGAAAAACTGTTTTTT.

This clone was recorded once. This rearrangement joins TRBV5-4 to TRBJ2-2, with a possible D match to TRBD1 (7 bases). V shed 0 bases and J shed 5 bases, with 14 bases lying between them. The CDR3 extends over 16 amino acids. Germline V gene sequence: CDR1 SGHNT, CDR2 YYREEE (reference sequence). This chain's CDR3 is CASSLGGTVGTGELFF. For the CDR3, the DNA is TGTGCCAGCAGCTTGGGCGGGACAGTAGGTACCGGGGAGCTGTTTTTT.

The rearrangement links TRBV21-1 to TRBJ1-3. TRBV21-1 corresponds to a pseudogene. The CDR3 runs 15 residues. The CDR3: CANSRRGLSGNTIYF. The CDR3 DNA follows: TGTGCCAACTCTAGAAGGGGACTCTCTGGAAACACCATATATTTT.

This clone was counted a single time. DNA for the CDR3: TGTGCCAGCAGGGGGACAGGGGTAAACTACGAGCAGTACTTC. This sequence encodes CASRGTGVNYEQYF. V gene TRBV6-6 combines with J gene TRBJ2-7; TRBD1 agrees at 10 bases. Losses at the gene ends were 6 bases for V and 3 bases for J; bases not matched to a gene: 5. Looked up from germline, CDR1 is MNHNY and CDR2 is SVGAGI (reference sequence). The CDR3 runs to 14 residues.

The genes are TRBV10-2 and TRBJ1-1; tentative D call: TRBD1 (6 bases). The CDR3 is 13 amino acids. V was pared by 8 bases and J by 2 bases, with 12 bases between. Germline-derived CDR1 and CDR2 are WSHSY and SAAADI. For the CDR3, the DNA is TGCGCCAGCGCCAGGGGCTTTAACACTGAAGCTTTCTTT. Its protein is CASARGFNTEAFF.

The CDR3 bases are TGTGCCAGCAGCTGGGATCTTAGAATGTCACCCCTCCACTTT. Translating it yields CASSWDLRMSPLHF. The J gene is TRBJ1-6, the V gene TRBV5-5; no firm D call. Between the trimmed V and J ends, which lost 3 bases and 10 bases, there was a span of 14 bases. The germline CDR1 and CDR2 sequences are SGHKS and YYEKEE (reference sequence). The CDR3 consists of 14 residues. The full variable domain, in which reference TRBV5-5 and TRBJ1-6 provide the parts outside the CDR3, is DAGVTQSPTHLIKTRGQQVTLRCSPISGHKSVSWYQQVLGQGPQFIFQYYEKEERGRGNFPDRFSARQFPNYSSELNVNALLLGDSALYLCASSWDLRMSPLHFGNGTRLTVT.

This chain links TRBV6-6 with TRBJ1-1; the match to TRBD1 covers 7 bases. The length of the CDR3 is 14 residues. The germline V gene has CDR1 MNHNY and CDR2 SVGAGI (reference sequence). V dropped 6 bases and J dropped 4; count of bases not matched to a gene: 8. CDR3 DNA: TGTGCCAGCAGGGATGGGACAGAGACCACTGAAGCTTTCTTT. It codes for CASRDGTETTEAFF.

The V gene is TRBV6-5, the J gene TRBJ1-3, with D tentatively TRBD1 (6 bases). CDR1 and CDR2 from the germline V gene are MNHEY and SVGAGI. Trimming stripped 2 bases from V and 4 bases from J, with 12 bases between. CDR3 length: 15 residues. In DNA, the CDR3 is TGTGCCAGCAGTTACGGCGGGGGCTCGGGAAACACCATATATTTT. It translates to CASSYGGGSGNTIYF.